The 13 T cell receptor beta chains below were found in one sample sequenced in a study of blood T cell repertoires in COVID-19. TCRdb keeps only in-frame clones here, not all; method: immunoSEQ multiplex PCR. The sample shows approximately 62,000 clones, roughly 77% of them seen only once. The sample comprised peripheral blood. The origin of the receptors is a man at least 80 years old with acute or convalescent COVID-19.

The rearrangement links TRBV4-1 to TRBJ1-5; TRBD1 matches at 7 bases. V was pared by 5 bases and J by 3 bases, with 7 bases of the junction left unmatched. CDR3 size: 15 residues. Germline CDR1 reads MGHRA; CDR2 reads YSYEKL. The CDR3 DNA sequence: TGCGCCAGCAGCGTACGACAGGGTGACAATCAGCCCCAGCATTTT. It is translated as CASSVRQGDNQPQHF.

This chain uses TRBV5-6 with TRBJ1-1; 9 bases are shared with TRBD1. This CDR3 spans 18 amino acids. V gave up 0 bases and J gave up 1 base; unmatched junction bases: 10. CDR1 and CDR2 (germline): SGHDT, YYEEEE. The CDR3 region has the DNA TGTGCCAGCAGCTTGGGCGGGACAGGGAGAACGACGAACACTGAAGCTTTCTTT. Protein: CASSLGGTGRTTNTEAFF.

V usage is TRBV29-1 and J usage is TRBJ2-7, with TRBD1 matching 8 bases. Trimming removed 5 bases from V and 2 bases from J; junction bases left unmatched: 8. The CDR3 contains 14 residues. The germline gives CDR1 SQVTM, CDR2 ANQGSEA. The chain's CDR3 is CSVHTGTGTYEQYF. The CDR3 DNA follows: TGCAGCGTTCATACCGGGACAGGAACCTACGAGCAGTACTTC.

This clone has only one observation. The chain employs TRBV19 and TRBJ1-1; 7 bases are shared with TRBD1. Germline CDR1 LNHDA, CDR2 SQIVND (reference sequence). The CDR3 totals 13 residues. Trimming removed 3 bases from V and 6 bases from J; junction bases left unmatched: 4. The CDR3 DNA reads as TGTGCCAGTAGTATTGGCCAGGGGGCTGAAGCTTTCTTT. It is translated as CASSIGQGAEAFF.

The V call is TRBV5-5, the J call TRBJ2-7; D unclear. Germline V CDR1 and CDR2: SGHKS, YYEKEE (reference sequence). Trimming cost V 0 bases and J 1 base, with 8 bases left between them. The CDR3 runs 14 residues. CDR3 region: CASSLGQKSYEQYF. The CDR3 coding sequence is TGTGCCAGCAGCTTGGGCCAGAAATCCTACGAGCAGTACTTC. Full variable domain (rest looked up from reference TRBV5-5 and TRBJ2-7): DAGVTQSPTHLIKTRGQQVTLRCSPISGHKSVSWYQQVLGQGPQFIFQYYEKEERGRGNFPDRFSARQFPNYSSELNVNALLLGDSALYLCASSLGQKSYEQYFGPGTRLTVT.

The chain links TRBV13 to TRBJ1-2; 7 nucleotides line up with TRBD1. CDR3 length equals 18 residues. Germline CDR1 is PRHDT and CDR2 is FYEKMQ (reference sequence). V lost 5 bases, J lost 1 base, and 16 bases stayed unmatched. DNA of the CDR3: TGTGCCAGCAGCATGCAAAAAACCCGGGACAGTAGTAACTATGGCTACACCTTC. It translates to CASSMQKTRDSSNYGYTF. Using reference TRBV13 and TRBJ1-2 for the parts outside the CDR3, the full variable domain is AAGVIQSPRHLIKEKRETATLKCYPIPRHDTVYWYQQGPGQDPQFLISFYEKMQSDKGSIPDRFSAQQFSDYHSELNMSSLELGDSALYFCASSMQKTRDSSNYGYTFGSGTRLTVV.

The V and J genes are TRBV7-2 and TRBJ1-2; 8 nucleotides match TRBD1. Germline CDR1 and CDR2: SGHTA and FQGNSA. The CDR3 runs to 11 residues. J lost 7 bases, V lost 10 bases, and 5 bases had no gene match. CDR3: CAKGQVGGYTF. CDR3 nucleotide sequence: TGTGCCAAGGGACAGGTTGGTGGCTACACCTTC. The variable domain in full, with the rest retrieved from reference TRBV7-2 and TRBJ1-2, is GAGVSQSPSNKVTEKGKDVELRCDPISGHTALYWYRQSLGQGLEFLIYFQGNSAPDKSGLPSDRFSAERTGGSVSTLTIQRTQQEDSAVYLCAKGQVGGYTFGSGTRLTVV.

In nucleotides, the CDR3 is TGCGCCAGCAGCGTGCTAGCGGGGGGAAACTACGAGCAGTACTTC. Amino acid sequence: CASSVLAGGNYEQYF. V is TRBV5-1 and J is TRBJ2-7; 11 bases match TRBD2. CDR1 and CDR2 from the germline V gene are SGHRS and YFSETQ. CDR3 length equals 15 residues. The V and J ends lost 4 bases and 3 bases, in that order; junction bases with no gene match: 6.

This chain links TRBV5-4 with TRBJ2-1; weak D call: TRBD2 (5 bases). The CDR3 loop spans 14 amino acids. V lost 4 bases and J 4 bases, leaving 12 bases between the germline ends. Per the germline V gene, CDR1 is SGHNT and CDR2 is YYREEE (reference sequence). The CDR3 DNA sequence: TGTGCCAGCAGCCACAAGGACTGGTACAATGAGCAGTTCTTC. Translation gives CASSHKDWYNEQFF.

The V and J genes are TRBV5-1 and TRBJ1-4; D is perhaps TRBD1 (6 bases). The V end lost 4 bases, the J end lost 3 bases, and 10 bases lay between the germline ends. The length of the CDR3 is 14 residues. Germline V gene lookup returns CDR1 SGHRS and CDR2 YFSETQ. In nucleotides, the CDR3 is TGCGCCAGCAGCAAGGACAGCTCTAATGAAAAACTGTTTTTT. Translating it yields CASSKDSSNEKLFF.

This clone was found once. The chain has TRBV4-1 and TRBJ1-5; the D gene is possibly TRBD1 (5 bases). V lost 4 bases, J lost 0 bases, and 16 bases lay in between. This CDR3 region has 17 residues. Germline loops: CDR1 MGHRA, CDR2 YSYEKL. CDR3 amino acids: CASSPEVGLYSNQPQHF. CDR3 nucleotide sequence: TGCGCCAGCAGCCCGGAGGTGGGACTTTATAGCAATCAGCCCCAGCATTTT.

The chain uses TRBV19 and TRBJ2-1, with a tentative D call TRBD1 (6 bases). The germline CDR1 and CDR2 sequences are LNHDA and SQIVND (reference sequence). V dropped 9 bases and J dropped 9 bases, with 18 bases sitting between them. There are 13 residues in the CDR3. Written as DNA, the CDR3 is TGTGCCAGCACGAGGGGGTTTAGAGGTGAGCAGTTCTTC. It is translated as CASTRGFRGEQFF. The complete variable domain, with remaining parts taken from reference TRBV19 and TRBJ2-1, reads DGGITQSPKYLFRKEGQNVTLSCEQNLNHDAMYWYRQDPGQGLRLIYYSQIVNDFQKGDIAEGYSVSREKKESFPLTVTSAQKNPTAFYLCASTRGFRGEQFFGPGTRLTVL.

J is TRBJ1-1 and V is TRBV18; D remains unclear. The germline CDR1 and CDR2 sequences are KGHSH and LQKENI. The CDR3 consists of 15 residues. V lost 3 bases, J lost 3 bases, and 14 bases lay in between. CDR3 DNA sequence: TGTGCCAGCTCACCGTTAGGTGGCGGGGACACTGAAGCTTTCTTT. Translating it yields CASSPLGGGDTEAFF.